Shown below are 28 T cell receptor beta chains from a single sample sequenced in a study of post-analysis software for immune sequencing data. General study findings and limits: Patients had higher frequencies than controls of about five TRBV segments, including TRBV5-6, TRBV5-1 and TRBV20-1.

No antigen has been assigned to these receptors. cDNA libraries for TCR beta contained unique molecular identifiers. TCRdb redid the calling of the PCR reads with MiXCR, one entry per CDR3 protein. The sample lists hundreds of thousands of distinct CDR3 sequences; 59% were seen once. Sequenced input: blood. The receptor set was obtained from a girl aged 2-10 years with multiple sclerosis.

The chain carries TRBV9 and TRBJ2-1, with TRBD1 identical over 9 bases. Germline V CDR1 and CDR2: SGDLS, YYNGEE. CDR3 length equals 15 residues. V was pared by 3 bases and J by 8 bases, with 9 bases of the junction left unmatched. CDR3 bases: TGTGCCAGCAGCGGGCGTTGGACAGGGGAGGATGAGCAGTTCTTC. This encodes CASSGRWTGEDEQFF. Full variable domain (missing parts from reference TRBV9 and TRBJ2-1): DSGVTQTPKHLITATGQRVTLRCSPRSGDLSVYWYQQSLDQGLQFLIQYYNGEERAKGNILERFSAQQFPDLHSELNLSSLELGDSALYFCASSGRWTGEDEQFFGPGTRLTVL.

This rearrangement joins TRBV29-1 to TRBJ1-1; D is unclear. This CDR3 region has 14 residues. Trimming removed 4 bases at V and 0 bases at J, with 12 bases between. CDR1 and CDR2 from the germline V gene are SQVTM and ANQGSEA. The CDR3 DNA follows: TGCAGCGTTGGGCAGGTGCTCATGAACACTGAAGCTTTCTTT. Amino acids: CSVGQVLMNTEAFF.

The J gene is TRBJ2-5, the V gene TRBV4-3; D gene ambiguous. The length of the CDR3 is 14 residues. Trimming shortened V by 1 base and J by 5 bases, and 11 bases separated the two germline ends. Germline-derived CDR1 and CDR2 are LGHNA and YSLEER. CDR3 coding DNA: TGCGCCAGCAGCCAAGGCTTTAGGTCGGAGACCCAGTACTTC. Protein product: CASSQGFRSETQYF.

This clonotype was picked up a small number of times. This chain uses TRBV20-1 with TRBJ1-1, with unresolved D. CDR1 and CDR2 from the germline V gene are DFQATT and SNEGSKA (reference sequence). The CDR3 runs 14 residues. V was pared by 0 bases and J by 1 base, with 9 bases between. The CDR3, as DNA: TGCAGTGCTAGAGATCCAAGGGCGAACACTGAAGCTTTCTTT. Translating it yields CSARDPRANTEAFF.

This rearrangement joins TRBV7-9 to TRBJ2-5; a weak D match, TRBD1 (5 bases). The V end lost 2 bases, the J end lost 5 bases, and 9 bases lay between the germline ends. The CDR3 is 13 amino acids. Germline CDR1 SEHNR, CDR2 FQNEAQ (reference sequence). The CDR3 region is CASSLIPGETQYF. The CDR3 nucleotides read TGTGCCAGCAGCTTAATTCCAGGGGAGACCCAGTACTTC.

The CDR3, as DNA: TGTGCCAGCAGAACTATCTCTGGGGCCAACGTCCTGACTTTC. Its translation: CASRTISGANVLTF. The chain carries TRBV7-2 and TRBJ2-6; D gene ambiguous. CDR3 size: 14 residues. The V and J ends lost 6 bases and 0 bases respectively, with 6 bases between them. Germline V gene sequence: CDR1 SGHTA, CDR2 FQGNSA.

This chain links TRBV7-9 with TRBJ2-3, with D possibly called TRBD1 or TRBD2 (5 bases each). Trimming stripped 5 bases from V and 2 bases from J, with 14 bases between. This CDR3 is built from 15 residues. CDR1 is SEHNR and CDR2 is FQNEAQ in the germline V gene (reference sequence). The CDR3 DNA reads as TGTGCCAGCAGCGTCGCCGGGACGGTCACAGATACGCAGTATTTT. Protein sequence: CASSVAGTVTDTQYF.

The chain has TRBV19 and TRBJ2-1; 8 nucleotides line up with TRBD1. The germline CDR1 and CDR2 sequences are LNHDA and SQIVND (reference sequence). V was clipped by 5 bases and J by 7 bases; unmatched bases: 4. This CDR3 comprises 13 residues. The CDR3 DNA reads as TGTGCCAGTAGTGAAAGGACAGGGAATGAGCAGTTCTTC. Encoded protein: CASSERTGNEQFF.

This clonotype has a handful of counts. This chain links TRBV6-2 or TRBV6-3 with TRBJ2-5; possibly TRBD2 for D (7 bases). Trimming took 8 bases from V and 4 from J, leaving 11 bases between them. This CDR3 has 12 amino acids. Germline CDR1 reads MNHEY; CDR2 reads SVGEGT. CDR3 coding DNA: TGTGCCAGCCGGGGGGCCGGAGAGACCCAGTACTTC. It is translated as CASRGAGETQYF.

In its sample, this clonotype was seen a few times. The chain has TRBV12-3 or TRBV12-4 and TRBJ2-1; no firm D call. CDR3 size: 11 residues. Trimming took off 5 bases at V and 13 bases at J, with 12 bases between the two ends. This CDR3 is CASSLSLNQFF. CDR3 coding DNA: TGTGCCAGCAGTCTCAGTTTAAACCAGTTCTTC.

This clonotype was detected only once. The rearrangement joins TRBV11-2 to TRBJ2-7; possibly TRBD1 or TRBD2 for D (6 bases each). The closer fit of TRBJ2-5 to the DNA end suggests the J call may be wrong. The CDR3 loop spans 16 amino acids. The germline gives CDR1 SGHAT, CDR2 FQNNGV. The CDR3 bases are TGTGCCAGCAGCTTGGTACCTCGGGGGACAAAGGAGACCCAGTACTTC. This sequence encodes CASSLVPRGTKETQYF.

This clonotype has only a few counts. J is TRBJ1-2 and V is TRBV20-1; no firm D call. Germline V gene data show CDR1 as DFQATT and CDR2 as SNEGSKA (reference sequence). Deletions cut 6 bases from V and 5 bases from J, with 16 bases between. The CDR3 extends over 13 amino acids. The CDR3 nucleotides read TGCAGTGCCGAGGACCCTAGGAAGTATGGCTACACCTTC. Its protein is CSAEDPRKYGYTF.

The chain couples TRBV6-2 or TRBV6-3 to TRBJ1-1; maybe TRBD1 (5 bases). V was trimmed by 2 bases and J by 0 bases, leaving 10 bases between them. Germline CDR1 and CDR2: MNHEY and SVGEGT. The CDR3 is 15 amino acids. CDR3 nucleotide sequence: TGTGCCAGCAGTTACAGGGGAGGCCTGAACACTGAAGCTTTCTTT. It codes for CASSYRGGLNTEAFF.

The rearrangement uses TRBV7-8 and TRBJ2-3, with D possibly matching TRBD1 (5 bases). Trimming shortened V by 1 base and J by 1 base, and 15 bases separated the two germline ends. The CDR3 contains 17 residues. Per germline, CDR1 SGHVS and CDR2 FQNEAQ. CDR3 nucleotide sequence: TGTGCCAGCAGCTTAGAACCAGGGAAGGGCGGCACAGATACGCAGTATTTT. Translating it yields CASSLEPGKGGTDTQYF. Supplemented by reference TRBV7-8 and TRBJ2-3, the full variable domain reads GAGVSQSPRYKVAKRGQDVALRCDPISGHVSLFWYQQALGQGPEFLTYFQNEAQLDKSGLPSDRFFAERPEGSVSTLKIQRTQQEDSAVYLCASSLEPGKGGTDTQYFGPGTRLTVL.

The chain couples TRBV5-1 to TRBJ2-1; 11 bases map to TRBD2. This CDR3 comprises 16 residues. V shed 6 bases, J shed 7 bases, and the junction held 12 bases outside the gene matches. Germline loops: CDR1 SGHRS, CDR2 YFSETQ. CDR3 sequence: CASKKVGASGGNEQFF. The CDR3 coding sequence is TGCGCCAGCAAAAAGGTCGGAGCTAGCGGGGGGAATGAGCAGTTCTTC.

This clonotype was counted a few times. The V and J genes are TRBV5-1 and TRBJ2-1; 9 bases align to TRBD2. J gave up 4 bases and V 4 bases, and 12 bases lay outside the gene matches. The CDR3 length is 17 residues. The germline V gene encodes CDR1 SGHRS and CDR2 YFSETQ. The CDR3 sequence is CASSPPTLAGAYNEQFF. For the CDR3, the DNA is TGCGCCAGCAGCCCACCAACTTTAGCGGGGGCGTACAATGAGCAGTTCTTC. Using reference TRBV5-1 and TRBJ2-1 for the parts outside the CDR3, the full variable domain is KAGVTQTPRYLIKTRGQQVTLSCSPISGHRSVSWYQQTPGQGLQFLFEYFSETQRNKGNFPGRFSGRQFSNSRSEMNVSTLELGDSALYLCASSPPTLAGAYNEQFFGPGTRLTVL.

This clonotype has just a few counts. The chain uses TRBV29-1 and TRBJ2-1, with a possible D match to TRBD2 (5 bases). This CDR3 is 16 amino acids long. Germline CDR1 and CDR2: SQVTM and ANQGSEA. V lost 3 bases and J lost 4, with 19 bases in between. The CDR3 loop is CSVDFGRANDYNEQFF. CDR3 nucleotide sequence: TGCAGCGTTGATTTCGGGCGGGCTAACGATTACAATGAGCAGTTCTTC.

This clonotype was found a few times. The chain combines TRBV12-3 or TRBV12-4 with TRBJ1-2, with 9 bases matching TRBD1. The CDR3 is 13 amino acids. Trimming cost V 9 bases and J 8 bases; bases outside gene matches: 10. CDR3 region: CASSGDRVGGYTF. The CDR3 region has the DNA TGTGCCAGTTCCGGGGACAGGGTTGGAGGCTACACCTTC.

V usage is TRBV11-3 and J usage is TRBJ2-3; no clear D gene. Trimming left V 6 bases short and J 5 bases short, with 12 bases between. CDR3 length: 13 amino acids. Germline V gene lookup returns CDR1 SGHNT and CDR2 YENEEA. The CDR3 DNA sequence: TGTGCCAGCAGTTGGGCAGCCATAGATACGCAGTATTTT. Protein: CASSWAAIDTQYF.

The J gene is TRBJ1-2, the V gene TRBV29-1, with TRBD1 matching 10 bases. The CDR3 totals 14 residues. The germline V gene encodes CDR1 SQVTM and CDR2 ANQGSEA. The V gene end was trimmed by 3 bases and the J gene end by 4 bases; junction bases not matched to a gene: 5. CDR3 sequence (DNA): TGCAGCGTTGATCTCGGACAGGGGGGCTATGGCTACACCTTC. Protein sequence: CSVDLGQGGYGYTF.

A note on this clonotype: The germline gene is not matched at one end of the junction; a read error may be the cause. The chain links TRBV5-6 to TRBJ2-1, with D unresolved. The CDR3 runs to 13 residues. Germline CDR1 reads SGHDT; CDR2 reads YYEEEE. The CDR3 is CASSKTTDNEQFF. CDR3 nucleotide sequence: TGTGCCAGCAGCAAGACCACAGACAATGAACAGTTCTTC.

V is TRBV10-3 and J is TRBJ1-2, with a weak D call TRBD1 (5 bases). The CDR3 is 13 residues long. Trimming pared 2 bases from V and 11 bases from J, leaving 15 bases between. From germline, CDR1 is ENHRY and CDR2 SYGVKD. Here the CDR3 DNA reads TGTGCCATCAGTGAGGCTCAGGGATCAAGTTACACCTTC. It is translated as CAISEAQGSSYTF.

This clonotype was seen once. The chain is built from TRBV7-2 and TRBJ2-1; 7 bases are shared with TRBD2. The CDR3 sequence is 15 residues long. J gave up 5 bases and V 4 bases, and 8 bases lay outside the gene matches. CDR1 SGHTA and CDR2 FQGNSA come from the germline V gene. This chain's CDR3 is CASSSLGLLNNEQFF. DNA of the CDR3: TGTGCCAGCAGCTCCTTGGGACTATTAAACAATGAGCAGTTCTTC.

This sequence joins TRBV6-2 or TRBV6-3 and TRBJ1-6; D not resolved. Trimming pared 0 bases from V and 6 bases from J, leaving 6 bases between. The CDR3 length is 14 residues. CDR1 and CDR2 (germline): MNHEY, SVGEGT. Here the CDR3 DNA reads TGTGCCAGCAGTTACTCCCATGGTAATTCACCCCTCCACTTT. Its translation: CASSYSHGNSPLHF.

CDR3 coding DNA: TGTGCCAGCACCGGGACACATGGCTACACCTTC. Translating gives CASTGTHGYTF. The gene calls are TRBV3-1 and TRBJ1-2; possibly TRBD1 for D (6 bases). The CDR3 runs 11 residues. Looked up from germline, CDR1 is LGHDT and CDR2 is YNNKEL (reference sequence). The ends were cut back, 7 bases at V and 6 bases at J, with 9 bases in the middle.

The chain has TRBV5-1 and TRBJ2-3; TRBD2 agrees at 9 bases. There are 15 residues in the CDR3. Germline values: CDR1 SGHRS, CDR2 YFSETQ. After removal of 4 bases from V and 5 bases from J, the junction contained 8 bases not matched to a gene. The CDR3 loop is CASSGPSGRRDTQYF. The DNA of the CDR3 is TGCGCCAGCAGCGGACCGAGCGGGAGGAGAGATACGCAGTATTTT.

The chain recombines TRBV4-2 with TRBJ2-6, with TRBD2 matching 12 bases. The V gene end was trimmed by 2 bases and the J gene end by 0 bases; junction bases not matched to a gene: 5. This CDR3 is built from 19 residues. The V gene's germline CDR1 is LGHNA and CDR2 YNFKEQ. In DNA, the CDR3 is TGTGCCAGCAGCCAAATGACTAGCGGGGGAGTCTCTGGGGCCAACGTCCTGACTTTC. Its protein product is CASSQMTSGGVSGANVLTF.

The chain joins TRBV20-1 to TRBJ1-4, with D tentatively TRBD1 (6 bases). The CDR3 extends over 13 amino acids. The germline CDR1 and CDR2 sequences are DFQATT and SNEGSKA (reference sequence). The germline V and J ends were trimmed by 5 bases and 8 bases, with 15 bases remaining between them. As DNA, the CDR3 is TGCAGTGCTGGGACAAGGGTGGAGGAAAAACTGTTTTTT. Its protein product is CSAGTRVEEKLFF.